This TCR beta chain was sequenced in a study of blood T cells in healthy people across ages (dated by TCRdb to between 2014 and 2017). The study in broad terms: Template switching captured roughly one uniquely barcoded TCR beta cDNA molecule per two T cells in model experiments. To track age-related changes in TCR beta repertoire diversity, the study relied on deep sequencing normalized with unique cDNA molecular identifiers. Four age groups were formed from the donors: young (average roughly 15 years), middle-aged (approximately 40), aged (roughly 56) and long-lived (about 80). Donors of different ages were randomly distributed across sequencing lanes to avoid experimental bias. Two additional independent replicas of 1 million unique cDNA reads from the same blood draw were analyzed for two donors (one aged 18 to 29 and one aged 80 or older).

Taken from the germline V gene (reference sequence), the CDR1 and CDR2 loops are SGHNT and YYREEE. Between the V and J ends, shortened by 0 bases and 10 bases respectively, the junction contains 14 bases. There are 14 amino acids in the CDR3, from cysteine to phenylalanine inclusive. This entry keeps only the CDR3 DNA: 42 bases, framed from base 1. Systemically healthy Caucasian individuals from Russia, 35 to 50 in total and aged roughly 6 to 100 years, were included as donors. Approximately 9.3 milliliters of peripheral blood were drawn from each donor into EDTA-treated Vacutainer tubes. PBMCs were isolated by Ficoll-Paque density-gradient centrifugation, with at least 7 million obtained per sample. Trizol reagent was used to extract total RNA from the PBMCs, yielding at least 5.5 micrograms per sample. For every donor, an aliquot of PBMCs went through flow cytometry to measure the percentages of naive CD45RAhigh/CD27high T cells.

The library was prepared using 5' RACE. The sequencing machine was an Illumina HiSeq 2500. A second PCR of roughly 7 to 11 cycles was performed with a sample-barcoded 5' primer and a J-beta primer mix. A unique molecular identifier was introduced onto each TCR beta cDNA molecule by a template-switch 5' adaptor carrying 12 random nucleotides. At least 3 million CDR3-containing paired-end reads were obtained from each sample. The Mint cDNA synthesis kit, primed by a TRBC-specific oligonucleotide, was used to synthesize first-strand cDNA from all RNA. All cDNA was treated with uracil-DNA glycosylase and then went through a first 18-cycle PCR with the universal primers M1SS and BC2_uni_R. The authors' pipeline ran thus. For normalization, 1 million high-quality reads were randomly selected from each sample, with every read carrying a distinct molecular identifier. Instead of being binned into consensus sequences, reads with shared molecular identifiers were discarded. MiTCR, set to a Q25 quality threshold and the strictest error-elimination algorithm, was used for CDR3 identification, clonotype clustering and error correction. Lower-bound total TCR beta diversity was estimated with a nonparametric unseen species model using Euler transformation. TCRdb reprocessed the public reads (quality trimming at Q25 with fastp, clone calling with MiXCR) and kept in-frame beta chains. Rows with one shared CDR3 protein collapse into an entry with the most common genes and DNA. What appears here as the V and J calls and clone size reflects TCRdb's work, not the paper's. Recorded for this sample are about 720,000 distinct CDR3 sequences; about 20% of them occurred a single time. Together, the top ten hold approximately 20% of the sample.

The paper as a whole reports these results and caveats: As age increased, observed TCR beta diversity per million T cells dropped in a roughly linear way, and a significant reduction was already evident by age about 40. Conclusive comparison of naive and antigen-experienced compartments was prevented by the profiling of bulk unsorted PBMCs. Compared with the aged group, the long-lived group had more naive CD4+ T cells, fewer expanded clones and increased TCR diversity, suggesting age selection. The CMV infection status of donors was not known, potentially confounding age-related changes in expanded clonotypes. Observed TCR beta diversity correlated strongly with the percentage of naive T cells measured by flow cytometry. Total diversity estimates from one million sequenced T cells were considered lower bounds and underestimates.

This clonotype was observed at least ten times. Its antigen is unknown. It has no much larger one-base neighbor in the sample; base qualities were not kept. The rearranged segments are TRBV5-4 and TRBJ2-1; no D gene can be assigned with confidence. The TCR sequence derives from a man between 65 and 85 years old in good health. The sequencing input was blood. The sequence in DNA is TGTGCCAGCAGCTTGGCCGGGCCGCTCTTCGAGCAGTTCTTC. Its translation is CASSLAGPLFEQFF.